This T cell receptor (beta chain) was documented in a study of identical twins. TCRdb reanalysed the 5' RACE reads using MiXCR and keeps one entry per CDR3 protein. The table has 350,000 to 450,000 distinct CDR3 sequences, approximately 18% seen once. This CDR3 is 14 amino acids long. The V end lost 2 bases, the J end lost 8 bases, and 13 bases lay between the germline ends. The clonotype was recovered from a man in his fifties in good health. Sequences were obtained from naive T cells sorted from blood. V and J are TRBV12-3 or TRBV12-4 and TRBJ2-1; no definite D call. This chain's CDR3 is CASSLRRVAYEQFF. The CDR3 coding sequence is TGTGCCAGCAGTTTACGTCGCGTAGCCTATGAGCAGTTCTTC.